Given below is one T cell receptor (beta chain) in context. Positive CCR7 selection of CD45RO-negative cells yielded the naive CD8 cells, and terminally differentiated effector memory CD45RA+ cells were excluded. Trimming left V 5 bases short and J 3 bases short, with 11 bases between. The CDR3 spans 14 residues. The V gene's germline CDR1 is SGHTA and CDR2 FQGNSA. These data originate in a study of shared clonotypes between healthy human individuals. Profiled with immunoSEQ multiplex PCR; TCRdb holds only in-frame clones, not every one. This sample yields approximately 2,000,000 clones, of which around 93% are seen a single time; over 1.5% belongs to the top ten.

The V and J genes are TRBV7-2 and TRBJ2-1, with D perhaps being TRBD1 or TRBD2 (5 bases each). Sequencing was performed on naive CD8+ T cells from PBMCs. The receptor comes from a man aged 18 to 29 in good health. Some clones in this sample may be carry-over from other donors' samples. This chain's CDR3 is CASSRPRGYNEQFF. The CDR3 DNA sequence: TGTGCCAGCAGCCGGCCGAGGGGCTACAATGAGCAGTTCTTC.